This T cell receptor (beta chain) was identified during a study of CD8 T cells in ankylosing spondylitis. Via MiXCR, TCRdb re-called the 5' RACE reads, giving one row per CDR3 protein. The profile shows under 950,000 distinct CDR3 sequences, 15% to 20% of them singletons. Study-wide points: There was a TCR beta motif, made of 7 or 8 highly homologous variants, that appeared characteristic of ankylosing spondylitis blood.

The V gene end was trimmed by 4 bases and the J gene end by 2 bases; junction bases not matched to a gene: 10. The CDR3 consists of 16 residues. Germline assignment: CDR1 LGHNA and CDR2 YNFKEQ. This clonotype has at least ten counts. Its specificity is unknown. The chain links TRBV4-2 to TRBJ2-5, with TRBD2 matching over 7 bases. The TCR was taken from a male donor with ankylosing spondylitis. Specimen: blood, either unsorted or a sorted T cell fraction (not recorded which). Written as DNA, the CDR3 is TGTGCCAGCAGCCCTAGCGGTGCCCTTAATCAAGAGACCCAGTACTTC. Amino acid sequence: CASSPSGALNQETQYF.